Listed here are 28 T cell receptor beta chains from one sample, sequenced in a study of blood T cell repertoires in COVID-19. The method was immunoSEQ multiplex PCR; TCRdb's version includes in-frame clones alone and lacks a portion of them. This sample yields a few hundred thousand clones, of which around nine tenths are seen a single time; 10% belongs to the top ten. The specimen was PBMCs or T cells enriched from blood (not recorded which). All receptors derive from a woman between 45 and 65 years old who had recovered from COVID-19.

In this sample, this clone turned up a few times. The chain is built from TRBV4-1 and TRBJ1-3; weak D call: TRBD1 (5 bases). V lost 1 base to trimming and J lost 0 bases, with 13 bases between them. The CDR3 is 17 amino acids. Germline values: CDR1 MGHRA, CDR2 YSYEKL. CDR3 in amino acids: CASSQGGPKNSGNTIYF. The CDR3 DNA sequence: TGCGCCAGCAGCCAAGGGGGCCCTAAGAACTCTGGAAACACCATATATTTT.

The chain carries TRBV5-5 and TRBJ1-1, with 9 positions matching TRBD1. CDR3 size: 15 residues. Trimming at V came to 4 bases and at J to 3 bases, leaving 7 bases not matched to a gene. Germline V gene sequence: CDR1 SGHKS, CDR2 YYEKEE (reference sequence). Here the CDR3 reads CASSLHNRGHTEAFF. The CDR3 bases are TGTGCCAGCAGCCTGCACAACAGGGGGCACACTGAAGCTTTCTTT.

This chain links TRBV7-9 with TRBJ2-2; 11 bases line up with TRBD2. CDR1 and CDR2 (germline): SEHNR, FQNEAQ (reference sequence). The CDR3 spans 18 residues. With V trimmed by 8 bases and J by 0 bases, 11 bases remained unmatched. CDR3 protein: CASRRGLAGGPNTGELFF. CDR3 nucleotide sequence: TGTGCCAGCCGAAGAGGGCTAGCGGGGGGTCCGAACACCGGGGAGCTGTTTTTT.

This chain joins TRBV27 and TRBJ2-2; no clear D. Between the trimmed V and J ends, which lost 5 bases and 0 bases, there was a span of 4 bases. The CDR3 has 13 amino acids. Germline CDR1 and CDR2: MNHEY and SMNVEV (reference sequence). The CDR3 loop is CASSTTNTGELFF. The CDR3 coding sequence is TGTGCCAGCAGTACAACGAACACCGGGGAGCTGTTTTTT.

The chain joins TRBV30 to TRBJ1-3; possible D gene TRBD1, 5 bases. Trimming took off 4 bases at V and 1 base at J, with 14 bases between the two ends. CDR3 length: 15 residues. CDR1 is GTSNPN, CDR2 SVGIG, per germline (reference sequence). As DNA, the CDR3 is TGTGCCTGGAACCCCACACGGGGGTCTGGAAACACCATATATTTT. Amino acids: CAWNPTRGSGNTIYF.

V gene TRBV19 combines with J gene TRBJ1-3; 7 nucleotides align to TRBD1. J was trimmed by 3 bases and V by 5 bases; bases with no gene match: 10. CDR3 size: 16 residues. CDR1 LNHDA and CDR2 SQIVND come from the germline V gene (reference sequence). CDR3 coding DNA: TGTGCCAGTAGTGCGACAGAAGGGGGCGATGGAAACACCATATATTTT. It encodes CASSATEGGDGNTIYF.

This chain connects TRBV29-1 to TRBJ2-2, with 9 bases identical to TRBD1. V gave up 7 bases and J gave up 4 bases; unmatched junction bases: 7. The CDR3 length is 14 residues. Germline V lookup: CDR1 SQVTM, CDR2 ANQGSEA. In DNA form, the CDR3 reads TGCAGCGCAACGGGACAGGGCGTCACCGGGGAGCTGTTTTTT. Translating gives CSATGQGVTGELFF.

The CDR3 spells CASSYSPGRGGKLFF. CDR3 in DNA: TGTGCCAGCAGTTACTCGCCGGGGCGGGGGGGAAAACTGTTTTTT. This sequence joins TRBV6-5 and TRBJ1-4, with D perhaps matching TRBD1 (5 bases). The CDR3 totals 15 residues. Trimming took off 0 bases at V and 10 bases at J, with 15 bases between the two ends. CDR1 and CDR2 (germline): MNHEY, SVGAGI.

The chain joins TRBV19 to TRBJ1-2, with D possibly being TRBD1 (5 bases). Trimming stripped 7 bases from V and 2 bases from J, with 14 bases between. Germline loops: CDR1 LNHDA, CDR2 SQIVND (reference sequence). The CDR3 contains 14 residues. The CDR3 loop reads CASTRRGANYGYTF. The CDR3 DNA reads TGTGCCAGTACTCGGAGGGGAGCCAACTATGGCTACACCTTC.

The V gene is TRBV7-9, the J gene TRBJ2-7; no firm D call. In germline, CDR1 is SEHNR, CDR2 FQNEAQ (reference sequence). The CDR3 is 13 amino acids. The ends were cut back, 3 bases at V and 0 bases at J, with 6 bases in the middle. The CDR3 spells CASSFVRSYEQYF. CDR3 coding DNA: TGTGCCAGCAGCTTCGTTCGCTCCTACGAGCAGTACTTC.

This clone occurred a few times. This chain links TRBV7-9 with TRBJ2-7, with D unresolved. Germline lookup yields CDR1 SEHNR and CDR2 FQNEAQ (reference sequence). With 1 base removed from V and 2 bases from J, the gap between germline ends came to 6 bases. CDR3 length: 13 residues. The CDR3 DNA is TGTGCCAGCAGCTTAGGTCCTCCCTACGAGCAGTACTTC. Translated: CASSLGPPYEQYF.

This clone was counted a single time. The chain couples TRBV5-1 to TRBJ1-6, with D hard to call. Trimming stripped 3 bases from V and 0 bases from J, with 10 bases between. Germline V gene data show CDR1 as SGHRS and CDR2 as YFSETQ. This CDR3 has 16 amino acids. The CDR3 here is CASSSGASSYNSPLHF. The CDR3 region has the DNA TGCGCCAGCAGCTCGGGAGCGAGCTCCTATAATTCACCCCTCCACTTT.

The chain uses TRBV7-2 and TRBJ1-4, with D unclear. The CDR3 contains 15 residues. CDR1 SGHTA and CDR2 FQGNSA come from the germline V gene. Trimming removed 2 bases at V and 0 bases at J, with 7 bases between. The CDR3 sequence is CTSSLRASTNEKLFF. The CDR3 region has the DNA TGTACCAGCAGCTTAAGAGCCTCAACTAATGAAAAACTGTTTTTT.

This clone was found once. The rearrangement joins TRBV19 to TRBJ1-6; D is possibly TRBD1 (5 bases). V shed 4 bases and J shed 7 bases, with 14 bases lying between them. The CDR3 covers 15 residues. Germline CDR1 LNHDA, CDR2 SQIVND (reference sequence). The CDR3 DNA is TGTGCCAGTAGTAGACCAGGGAGCGGGAATTCACCCCTCCACTTT. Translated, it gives CASSRPGSGNSPLHF.

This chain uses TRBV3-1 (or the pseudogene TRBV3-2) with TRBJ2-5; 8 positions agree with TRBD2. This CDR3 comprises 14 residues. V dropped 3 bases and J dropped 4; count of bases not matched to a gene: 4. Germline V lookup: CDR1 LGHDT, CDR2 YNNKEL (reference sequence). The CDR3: CASSQRLAGETQYF. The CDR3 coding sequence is TGTGCCAGCAGCCAGAGGCTAGCGGGAGAGACCCAGTACTTC.

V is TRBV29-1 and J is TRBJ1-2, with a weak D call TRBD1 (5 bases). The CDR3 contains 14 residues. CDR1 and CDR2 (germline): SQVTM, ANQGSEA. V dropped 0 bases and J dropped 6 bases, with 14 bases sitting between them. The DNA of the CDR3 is TGCAGCGTTGAAGATTCAGGGAGGGGTGATGGCTACACCTTC. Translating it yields CSVEDSGRGDGYTF. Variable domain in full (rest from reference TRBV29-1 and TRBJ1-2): SAVISQKPSRDICQRGTSLTIQCQVDSQVTMMFWYRQQPGQSLTLIATANQGSEATYESGFVIDKFPISRPNLTFSTLTVSNMSPEDSSIYLCSVEDSGRGDGYTFGSGTRLTVV.

The CDR3: CASTQAPKRGGASGEQYF. The CDR3 nucleotides are TGTGCCAGCACCCAAGCCCCCAAACGCGGGGGGGCGTCTGGCGAGCAGTACTTC. This chain uses TRBV28 with TRBJ2-7; TRBD2 agrees at 9 bases. Per the germline V gene, CDR1 is MDHEN and CDR2 is SYDVKM. Trimming at V came to 7 bases and at J to 6 bases, leaving 22 bases not matched to a gene. The CDR3 runs to 18 residues. Full variable domain (rest looked up from reference TRBV28 and TRBJ2-7): DVKVTQSSRYLVKRTGEKVFLECVQDMDHENMFWYRQDPGLGLRLIYFSYDVKMKEKGDIPEGYSVSREKKERFSLILESASTNQTSMYLCASTQAPKRGGASGEQYFGPGTRLTVT.

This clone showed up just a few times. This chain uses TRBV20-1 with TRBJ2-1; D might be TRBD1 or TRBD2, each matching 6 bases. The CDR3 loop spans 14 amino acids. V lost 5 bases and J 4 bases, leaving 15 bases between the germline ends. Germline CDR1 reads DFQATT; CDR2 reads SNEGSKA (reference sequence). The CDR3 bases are TGCAGTGCTCGTGGGGGGCTTGAGTACAATGAGCAGTTCTTC. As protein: CSARGGLEYNEQFF.

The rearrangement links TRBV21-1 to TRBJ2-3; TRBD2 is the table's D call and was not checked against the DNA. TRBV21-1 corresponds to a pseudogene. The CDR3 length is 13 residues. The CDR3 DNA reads TGTGCCAGCACCAGCGGGGAGCCAGATACGCAGTATTTT. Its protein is CASTSGEPDTQYF.

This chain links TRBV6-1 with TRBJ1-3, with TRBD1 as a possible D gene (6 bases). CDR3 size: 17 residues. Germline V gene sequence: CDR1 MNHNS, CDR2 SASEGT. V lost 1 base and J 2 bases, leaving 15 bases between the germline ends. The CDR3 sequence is CASSEEGGYFPGNTIYF. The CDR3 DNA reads TGTGCCAGCAGTGAAGAGGGGGGGTACTTCCCTGGAAACACCATATATTTT.

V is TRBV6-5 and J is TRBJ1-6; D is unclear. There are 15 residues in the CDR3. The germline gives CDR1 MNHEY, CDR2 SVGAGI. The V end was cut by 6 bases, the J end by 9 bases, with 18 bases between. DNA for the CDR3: TGTGCCAGCAGGACGGAGGACGAACTAGCTTCACCCCTCCACTTT. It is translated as CASRTEDELASPLHF.

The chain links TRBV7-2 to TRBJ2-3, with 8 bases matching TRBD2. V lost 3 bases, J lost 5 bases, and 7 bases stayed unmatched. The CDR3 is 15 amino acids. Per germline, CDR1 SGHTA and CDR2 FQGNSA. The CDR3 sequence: CASSFQRGSGDTQYF. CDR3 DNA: TGTGCCAGCAGCTTCCAGCGGGGGTCGGGAGATACGCAGTATTTT.

The CDR3 spells CASSHAVGRAIHGYTF. CDR3 DNA: TGTGCCAGCAGCCACGCCGTGGGCAGGGCTATCCATGGCTACACCTTC. V usage is TRBV21-1 and J usage is TRBJ1-2; the DNA was not compared with TRBD1, the D call given in the table. TRBV21-1 is reported as a pseudogene. CDR3 length: 16 amino acids.

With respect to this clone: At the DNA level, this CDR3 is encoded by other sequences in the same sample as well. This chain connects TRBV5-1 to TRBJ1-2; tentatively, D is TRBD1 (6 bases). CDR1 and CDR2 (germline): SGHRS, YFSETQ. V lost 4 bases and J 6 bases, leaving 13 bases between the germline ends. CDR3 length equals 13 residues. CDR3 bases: TGCGCCAGCAGCCCTACAGGGTCCCATGGCTACACCTTC. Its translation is CASSPTGSHGYTF.

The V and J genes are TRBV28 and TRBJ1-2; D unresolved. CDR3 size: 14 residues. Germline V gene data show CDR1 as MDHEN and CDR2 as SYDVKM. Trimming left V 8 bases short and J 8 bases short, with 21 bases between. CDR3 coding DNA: TGTGCCAGCGGAGAGCGGGCCCCATCTCTGGGCTACACCTTC. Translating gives CASGERAPSLGYTF.

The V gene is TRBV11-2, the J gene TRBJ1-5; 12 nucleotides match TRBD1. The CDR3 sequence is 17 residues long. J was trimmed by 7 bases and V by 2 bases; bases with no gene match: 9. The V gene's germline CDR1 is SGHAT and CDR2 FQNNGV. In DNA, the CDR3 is TGTGCCAGCAGCTTAAGCCAGGGACAGGGGGCAAACCAGCCCCAGCATTTT. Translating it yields CASSLSQGQGANQPQHF.

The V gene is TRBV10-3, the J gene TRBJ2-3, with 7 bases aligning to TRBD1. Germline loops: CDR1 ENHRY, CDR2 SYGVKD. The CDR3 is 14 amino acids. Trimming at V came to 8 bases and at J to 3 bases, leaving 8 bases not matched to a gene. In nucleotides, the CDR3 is TGTGCCATCCGAGACAGGGTAGGTACAGATACGCAGTATTTT. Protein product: CAIRDRVGTDTQYF.

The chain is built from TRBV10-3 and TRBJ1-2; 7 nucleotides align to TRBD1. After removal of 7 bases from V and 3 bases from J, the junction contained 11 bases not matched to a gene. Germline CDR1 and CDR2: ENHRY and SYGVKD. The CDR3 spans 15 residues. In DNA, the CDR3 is TGTGCCATCACTCAAAAAGACAGGGAAGACTATGGCTACACCTTC. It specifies CAITQKDREDYGYTF.